This passage covers 27 T cell receptor beta chains from one sample sequenced in a study of spatial heterogeneity in lung cancer. TCRdb re-called the 5' RACE reads through MiXCR, storing one row per CDR3 protein. The table shows roughly 4,100 distinct CDR3 sequences, with roughly 16% occurring only once. Time point here: sample taken at primary tumor resection. Whole RNA came from tumor, nontumor lung or frozen PBMC and was sequenced without being sorted. The source material was PBMCs, sampled at surgery. Receptors were obtained from a male donor with early-stage non-small cell lung cancer.

At least ten counts were recorded for this clonotype. The V and J genes are TRBV2 and TRBJ1-1; D not certain. This CDR3 is built from 11 residues. The V end was cut by 9 bases, the J end by 5 bases, with 10 bases between. The germline V gene has CDR1 SNHLY and CDR2 FYNNEI. The CDR3 loop reads CASDGGTEAFF. CDR3 bases: TGTGCCAGTGACGGTGGAACTGAAGCTTTCTTT.

Many counts were recorded for this clonotype. The chain combines TRBV5-1 with TRBJ2-3, with D perhaps TRBD1 (5 bases). Germline CDR1 reads SGHRS; CDR2 reads YFSETQ. With 1 base removed from V and 2 bases from J, the gap between germline ends came to 11 bases. The CDR3 extends over 15 amino acids. CDR3: CASSLWTRATDTQYF. DNA for the CDR3: TGCGCCAGCAGCTTGTGGACACGAGCCACAGATACGCAGTATTTT.

A few counts support this clonotype. The rearrangement uses TRBV19 and TRBJ2-1, with 12 bases lining up with TRBD2. This CDR3 contains 15 residues. Germline V gene data show CDR1 as LNHDA and CDR2 as SQIVND (reference sequence). J lost 3 bases, V lost 6 bases, and 3 bases had no gene match. As DNA, the CDR3 is TGTGCCAGTAGAATACTAGCGGGAGGCTACAATGAGCAGTTCTTC. Its translation: CASRILAGGYNEQFF.

The chain carries TRBV5-6 and TRBJ1-2; D ambiguous. Germline V gives CDR1 SGHDT, CDR2 YYEEEE. This CDR3 spans 15 amino acids. V shed 2 bases and J shed 3 bases, with 14 bases lying between them. The CDR3, as DNA: TGTGCCAGCAGCTTCCCAGGATCACTTCACTATGGCTACACCTTC. It translates to CASSFPGSLHYGYTF.

The chain employs TRBV9 and TRBJ1-1; D not certain. The CDR3 extends over 13 amino acids. The germline V and J ends were trimmed by 0 bases and 0 bases, with 3 bases remaining between them. In germline, CDR1 is SGDLS, CDR2 YYNGEE. The CDR3 DNA reads TGTGCCAGCAGCGTAGACCTGAACACTGAAGCTTTCTTT. Translating it yields CASSVDLNTEAFF. The whole variable domain, remainder taken from reference TRBV9 and TRBJ1-1, is DSGVTQTPKHLITATGQRVTLRCSPRSGDLSVYWYQQSLDQGLQFLIQYYNGEERAKGNILERFSAQQFPDLHSELNLSSLELGDSALYFCASSVDLNTEAFFGQGTRLTVV.

This clonotype was found many times. The chain couples TRBV2 to TRBJ2-7, with unresolved D. CDR3 size: 13 residues. Deletions cut 5 bases from V and 4 bases from J, with 12 bases between. Germline CDR1 reads SNHLY; CDR2 reads FYNNEI. The CDR3 nucleotides are TGTGCCAGCAGTAAGGGCCAGATATACGAGCAGTACTTC. It translates to CASSKGQIYEQYF. Looking up the rest from reference TRBV2 and TRBJ2-7 gives the full variable domain: EPEVTQTPSHQVTQMGQEVILRCVPISNHLYFYWYRQILGQKVEFLVSFYNNEISEKSEIFDDQFSVERPDGSNFTLKIRSTKLEDSAMYFCASSKGQIYEQYFGPGTRLTVT.

This clonotype is a singleton in its sample. The V gene is TRBV28, the J gene TRBJ2-1; D gene uncertain. CDR3 length equals 12 residues. Trimming took 7 bases from V and 7 from J, leaving 11 bases between them. Germline V gene lookup returns CDR1 MDHEN and CDR2 SYDVKM. CDR3 DNA: TGTGCCAGCACCACTTCTGGGAATGAGCAGTTCTTC. Amino acid sequence: CASTTSGNEQFF.

The V call is TRBV29-1, the J call TRBJ2-2; D gene unclear. The CDR3 is 16 residues long. Trimming shortened V by 8 bases and J by 1 base, and 20 bases separated the two germline ends. The germline V gene has CDR1 SQVTM and CDR2 ANQGSEA. Written as DNA, the CDR3 is TGCAGCCCTTGTGGCAGGCGCCTACTGAACACCGGGGAGCTGTTTTTT. Translated, it gives CSPCGRRLLNTGELFF.

The chain has TRBV12-3 or TRBV12-4 and TRBJ2-1; 7 positions agree with TRBD2. V shed 3 bases and J 9 bases; nucleotides not matched to a gene: 14. CDR3 length: 16 residues. The CDR3 nucleotides read TGTGCCAGCAGTTTGCACTACCCGGGAGGAGGCGGTGAGCAGTTCTTC. It translates to CASSLHYPGGGGEQFF.

Ten or more counts support this clonotype. The chain is built from TRBV20-1 and TRBJ2-1, with a weak D call TRBD1 (6 bases). The ends were cut back, 7 bases at V and 0 bases at J, with 16 bases in the middle. Germline V CDR1 and CDR2: DFQATT, SNEGSKA (reference sequence). This CDR3 has 15 amino acids. CDR3 residues: CSVSDSSSSYNEQFF. DNA of the CDR3: TGCAGTGTCTCGGACAGTTCGAGCTCCTACAATGAGCAGTTCTTC.

The V gene is TRBV6-6, the J gene TRBJ2-1, with 11 nucleotides matching TRBD2. Germline CDR1 reads MNHNY; CDR2 reads SVGAGI (reference sequence). V shed 6 bases and J 7 bases; nucleotides not matched to a gene: 11. The CDR3 runs to 16 residues. The CDR3 spells CASSYPIAGGTNEQFF. CDR3 DNA sequence: TGTGCCAGCAGCTACCCCATAGCGGGGGGGACGAATGAGCAGTTCTTC.

The chain links TRBV6-2 or TRBV6-3 to TRBJ2-2; possibly TRBD1 for D (5 bases). V was pared by 0 bases and J by 6 bases, with 8 bases between. This CDR3 spans 14 amino acids. Germline V gene sequence: CDR1 MNHEY, CDR2 SVGEGT. This CDR3 reads CASSYSTVPGELFF. The DNA for the CDR3 is TGTGCCAGCAGTTACTCGACAGTACCCGGGGAGCTGTTTTTT.

In its sample, this clonotype was seen many times. J is TRBJ1-2 and V is TRBV28; D is unresolved. Deletions cut 8 bases from V and 2 bases from J, with 6 bases between. Germline CDR1 is MDHEN and CDR2 is SYDVKM. This CDR3 has 11 amino acids. The CDR3 is CASYGNYGYTF. DNA of the CDR3: TGTGCCAGCTATGGGAACTATGGCTACACCTTC.

Ten or more counts support this clonotype. This chain links TRBV20-1 with TRBJ2-5, with D unresolved. Germline CDR1 and CDR2: DFQATT and SNEGSKA (reference sequence). Trimming took off 6 bases at V and 3 bases at J, with 14 bases between the two ends. CDR3 size: 13 residues. The CDR3 is CSAPRRLEETQYF. Written as DNA, the CDR3 is TGCAGTGCCCCCAGGCGCCTCGAAGAGACCCAGTACTTC.

This clonotype is labeled as medium-sized. The rearrangement links TRBV5-4 to TRBJ1-2; 9 nucleotides match TRBD1. CDR1 is SGHNT, CDR2 YYREEE, per germline (reference sequence). The CDR3 consists of 14 residues. Trimming removed 0 bases from V and 8 bases from J; junction bases left unmatched: 5. CDR3 region: CASSLAGQGKGYTF. DNA of the CDR3: TGTGCCAGCAGCTTGGCGGGACAGGGAAAAGGCTACACCTTC.

Ten or more counts support this clonotype. The chain carries TRBV30 and TRBJ1-5, with TRBD1 matching over 7 bases. The CDR3 sequence is 14 residues long. The trim removed 1 base at V and 5 bases at J, leaving 5 bases unmatched. Germline V CDR1 and CDR2: GTSNPN, SVGIG (reference sequence). CDR3 in DNA: TGTGCCTGGAGTGAGGGGGCCGTTGATCAGCCCCAGCATTTT. Encoded protein: CAWSEGAVDQPQHF.

This clonotype was seen more than once but under ten times. The chain is built from TRBV28 and TRBJ1-3; 9 nucleotides align to TRBD1. The CDR3 loop spans 16 amino acids. The V gene end was trimmed by 6 bases and the J gene end by 4 bases; junction bases not matched to a gene: 10. Germline V gene sequence: CDR1 MDHEN, CDR2 SYDVKM. The CDR3 sequence: CASRTRTGASGNTIYF. CDR3 DNA: TGTGCCAGCAGGACACGGACAGGGGCTTCAGGAAACACCATATATTTT.

This clonotype was counted ten times or more. This chain connects TRBV20-1 to TRBJ2-1; no firm D call. CDR3 length: 11 residues. Germline V gene lookup returns CDR1 DFQATT and CDR2 SNEGSKA (reference sequence). Trimming stripped 3 bases from V and 8 bases from J, with 8 bases between. The DNA of the CDR3 is TGCAGTGCTAGTCAGTGGGATGAGCAGTTCTTC. It specifies CSASQWDEQFF.

This clonotype came up many times. The V gene is TRBV10-1, the J gene TRBJ1-3; D remains unclear. V lost 4 bases and J lost 0, with 10 bases in between. The CDR3 is made up of 15 amino acids. CDR1 WNHNN and CDR2 SYGVQD come from the germline V gene (reference sequence). The CDR3: CASSGPTSSGNTIYF. The CDR3, as DNA: TGCGCCAGCAGTGGCCCAACGAGCTCTGGAAACACCATATATTTT.

By sample fraction, this clonotype is medium-sized. J is TRBJ2-2 and V is TRBV5-1; unclear D gene. Trimming stripped 0 bases from V and 5 bases from J, with 17 bases between. Germline-derived CDR1 and CDR2 are SGHRS and YFSETQ. The CDR3 extends over 17 amino acids. The CDR3 region has the DNA TGCGCCAGCAGCTTGGAGGCGGTCCTCTATGTTACCGGGGAGCTGTTTTTT. It yields the protein CASSLEAVLYVTGELFF. The full variable domain, with the rest looked up from reference TRBV5-1 and TRBJ2-2, is KAGVTQTPRYLIKTRGQQVTLSCSPISGHRSVSWYQQTPGQGLQFLFEYFSETQRNKGNFPGRFSGRQFSNSRSEMNVSTLELGDSALYLCASSLEAVLYVTGELFFGEGSRLTVL.

This clonotype was observed a handful of times. The J gene is TRBJ2-7, the V gene TRBV6-2 or TRBV6-3; the D gene could be TRBD1 or TRBD2 (5 bases each). The V end was cut by 10 bases, the J end by 2 bases, with 12 bases between. Germline assignment: CDR1 MNHEY and CDR2 SVGEGT. The CDR3 covers 12 residues. The CDR3 DNA follows: TGTGCCACCGGGGCTTCGCCCTACGAGCAGTACTTC. This codes for CATGASPYEQYF.

This clonotype was counted many times. The rearrangement uses TRBV7-8 and TRBJ2-3; 11 bases fit TRBD2. CDR3 size: 18 residues. With 1 base clipped from V and 7 bases from J, the junction kept 13 bases outside the gene matches. CDR1 is SGHVS and CDR2 is FQNEAQ in the germline V gene. CDR3 coding DNA: TGTGCCAGCAGCTTAGGCCCTTTAGCGGGAGGGCCCTGGAATACGCAGTATTTT. Translating it yields CASSLGPLAGGPWNTQYF.

This clonotype has a handful of counts. This chain joins TRBV6-2 or TRBV6-3 and TRBJ1-2; tentatively, D is TRBD1 (6 bases). The V and J ends lost 8 bases and 8 bases respectively, with 21 bases between them. Germline-derived CDR1 and CDR2 are MNHEY and SVGEGT. The CDR3 is 14 amino acids. The CDR3 DNA reads as TGTGCCAGCGGAGCGGATACAGGGAATGAGGGCTACACCTTC. Its translation: CASGADTGNEGYTF.

This clonotype is medium-sized (0.01 to 0.1%) in the sample. This chain uses TRBV7-2 with TRBJ2-3; 10 bases agree with TRBD2. The CDR3 totals 16 residues. Germline V lookup: CDR1 SGHTA, CDR2 FQGNSA. V shed 6 bases and J 0 bases; nucleotides not matched to a gene: 6. The CDR3 loop reads CASSFLAGASTDTQYF. In nucleotides, the CDR3 is TGTGCCAGCAGTTTCCTAGCGGGAGCTAGCACAGATACGCAGTATTTT.

This clonotype has a count of ten or more. The chain carries TRBV4-3 and TRBJ2-7; 10 bases fit TRBD2. CDR3 length: 15 residues. Germline V gene sequence: CDR1 LGHNA, CDR2 YSLEER. V lost 0 bases, J lost 6 bases, and 5 bases stayed unmatched. The CDR3 is CASSQDLAGDREQYF. CDR3 nucleotide sequence: TGCGCCAGCAGCCAAGATCTAGCGGGAGATCGCGAGCAGTACTTC.

This clonotype occurred a few times. The chain uses TRBV20-1 and TRBJ1-3; no reliable D call. The germline CDR1 and CDR2 sequences are DFQATT and SNEGSKA (reference sequence). With 1 base removed from V and 2 bases from J, the gap between germline ends came to 12 bases. The length of the CDR3 is 15 residues. The CDR3 DNA reads as TGCAGTGCTAGAGTAACCGGGATGCCTGGAAACACCATATATTTT. Translation gives CSARVTGMPGNTIYF.

This clonotype came up a few times. V is TRBV7-8 and J is TRBJ2-1; D might be TRBD1 or TRBD2, each matching 5 bases. Trimming removed 5 bases at V and 8 bases at J, with 19 bases between. The CDR3 sequence is 15 residues long. Germline lookup yields CDR1 SGHVS and CDR2 FQNEAQ. CDR3 sequence (DNA): TGTGCCAGCAGCCTTGTGGTGGGACCCCAGGATGAGCAGTTCTTC. Encoded protein: CASSLVVGPQDEQFF.